The present TCR beta chain was sequenced within a study of CD8 T cells in Susac syndrome. cDNA came from about 0.5 to 1 ug RNA primed by random hexamers. A single record per CDR3 protein comes from TCRdb applying MiXCR to the immunoSEQ multiplex PCR reads. The sample has approximately 120,000 distinct CDR3 sequences; roughly 91% are singletons. Peripheral blood CD8+ and CD4+ T cells were profiled by TCR beta sequencing. V was pared by 0 bases and J by 1 base, with 14 bases between. This CDR3 comprises 17 residues. In germline, CDR1 is SGHRS, CDR2 YFSETQ. This receptor was identified in a human donor in good health. The chain recombines TRBV5-1 with TRBJ1-5; D might be TRBD1 (6 bases). The specimen sequenced was CD4+ T cells from PBMCs. Here the CDR3 reads CASSLEGGPWSNQPQHF. CDR3 nucleotide sequence: TGCGCCAGCAGCTTGGAGGGGGGGCCGTGGAGCAATCAGCCCCAGCATTTT.